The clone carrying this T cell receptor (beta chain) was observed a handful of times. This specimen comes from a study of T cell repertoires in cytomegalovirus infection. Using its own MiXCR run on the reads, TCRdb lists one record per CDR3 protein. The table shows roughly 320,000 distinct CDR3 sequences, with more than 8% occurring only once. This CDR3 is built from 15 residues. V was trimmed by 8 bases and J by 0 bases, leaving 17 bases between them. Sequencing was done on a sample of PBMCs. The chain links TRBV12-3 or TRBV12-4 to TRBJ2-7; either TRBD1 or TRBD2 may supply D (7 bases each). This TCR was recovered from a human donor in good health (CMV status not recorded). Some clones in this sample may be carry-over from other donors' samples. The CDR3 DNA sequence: TGTGCCAGCTCCCAGGGGGGGGGGGCCTCCTACGAGCAGTACTTC. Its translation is CASSQGGGASYEQYF.